Listed below are T cell receptor beta chains from one sample, sequenced in a study of beta chain features in type 1 diabetes. TCRdb keeps only in-frame clones here, not all; method: immunoSEQ multiplex PCR. Of 900,000 or so clones in the sample, roughly 15% were seen once. The sequenced material came from naive CD4+ T cells from blood. These receptor sequences come from a woman between 18 and 29 years old in good health. The CDR3 runs from the conserved cysteine through the conserved F or W. D genes are given only for firm matches.

TRBD2 TRBV28 CASAGGSPNIQYF
TRBD2 TRBV18 CASSLSGSRMREQFF
- TRBV2 CASSEDYGGYTF
- TRBV10-3 CAIRGTAGNTIYF
- TRBV2 CASQTNSPLHF
- TRBV9 CASSVGPYVEAHSGANVLTF
- TRBV28 CASSLETLAGVMNTEAFF
- TRBV7-9 CASALGGGETQYF
- TRBV27 CASRSWGGLSDTQYF
TRBD1 TRBV4-3 CASSQRQGAADTQYF
TRBD2 TRBV6-5 CASSGISTSGYSQYF
- TRBV7-3 CASSRANTGELFF
- TRBV7-2 CAAASGQMYGYTF
TRBD1 TRBV5-5 CASSSTGYNQPQHF
- TRBV7-9 CASSREGLGNEQFF
- TRBV7-9 CASSFGRVGETQYF
TRBD2 TRBV9 CASSRAGAGTGELFF
TRBD2 TRBV7-2 CASSLARTSGTQETQYF
- TRBV28 CASSFGSGQADTQYF
- TRBV14 CASSQDPTDEKLFF
- TRBV4-2 CASSQDPASSGYNEQFF
TRBD2 TRBV11-2 CASSLGLAGVREQFF
TRBD1 TRBV7-9 CASSQGQYEQYF
TRBD1 TRBV2 CASSRRGQGYNEQFF
- TRBV7-2 CASSLLGVVSGDEQFF
- TRBV7-9 CASTKEGGSGTEAFF
- TRBV11-2 CASSFIDEQFF
- TRBV15 CATSRGGNTEAFF
TRBD1 TRBV25-1 CASSTGAGWGEKLFF
- TRBV6-6 CASSQNDRNYGYTF
- TRBV23-1 CASSQSPHRQPQHF
TRBD2 TRBV28 CASRKAGVAKNIQYF
- TRBV15 CATSRDGAGFNEQFF
- TRBV28 CASSHYEQYF
- TRBV9 CASSVLTEANYGYTF
- TRBV7-9 CASSLYGQGTDTQYF
- TRBV5-1 CASSNETPGVQFF
- TRBV5-1 CASSLERPGNEQFF
- TRBV10-3 CAISPGSNYGYTF
- TRBV6-1 CASRADRRTYEQYF
TRBD2 TRBV19 CASGRLAGANTGELFF
- TRBV2 CASSVDGEETQYF
- TRBV5-1 CASSLNSGGRNYGYTF
TRBD1 TRBV7-2 CASSLTTGTGVPYEQYF
- TRBV28 CASSTSAGSDTEAFF
- TRBV14 CASSQSTDTQYF
- TRBV27 CASSPGGETQYF
TRBD1 TRBV19 CASSITRTGKETGELFF
- TRBV7-9 CASSRTVEAFF
- TRBV27 CATTKPSSYEQYF
- TRBV28 CASRSTTYNEQFF
TRBD1 TRBV12-5 CASGSRGRGLLIQYF
TRBD2 TRBV7-9 CASSLGSRGSPGETQYF